A single T cell receptor beta chain is shown here with its context. Germline CDR1 reads MDHEN; CDR2 reads SYDVKM. V was clipped by 7 bases and J by 3 bases, with 23 bases between them. The CDR3 extends over 17 amino acids. This entry comes from a study of T-cell reconstitution after alpha-beta-depleted transplantation in children. A library of TCRbeta sequences, prepared with unique molecular identifiers, was generated. TCRdb recomputed calls from the PCR reads with MiXCR, one row per CDR3 protein. The sample contains about 540,000 distinct CDR3 sequences, about 18% of which appear only once. V usage is TRBV28 and J usage is TRBJ2-3, with D possibly TRBD2 on 5 matching bases. The TCR sequence derives from a human donor who donated a stem cell graft to a child with acute lymphoblastic leukemia. The input for sequencing was PBMCs from the stem cell graft donor, taken from the stem cell graft. CDR3 nucleotide sequence: TGTGCCAGCATCACCCCCTGGGGAGTAATGGAGACAGATACGCAGTATTTT. As protein: CASITPWGVMETDTQYF.